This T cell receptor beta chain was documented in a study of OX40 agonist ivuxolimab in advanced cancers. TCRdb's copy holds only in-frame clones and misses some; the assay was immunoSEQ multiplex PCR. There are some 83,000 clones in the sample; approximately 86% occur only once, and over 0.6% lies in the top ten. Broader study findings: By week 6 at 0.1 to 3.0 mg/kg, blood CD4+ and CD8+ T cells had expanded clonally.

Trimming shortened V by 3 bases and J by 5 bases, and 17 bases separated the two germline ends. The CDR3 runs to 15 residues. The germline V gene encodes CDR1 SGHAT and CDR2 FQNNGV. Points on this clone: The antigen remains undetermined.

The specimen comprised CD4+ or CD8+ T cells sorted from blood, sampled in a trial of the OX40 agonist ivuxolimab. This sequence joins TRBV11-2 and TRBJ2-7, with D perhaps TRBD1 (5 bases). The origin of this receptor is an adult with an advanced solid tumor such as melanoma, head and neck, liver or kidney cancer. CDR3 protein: CASSFAGFKGNEQYF. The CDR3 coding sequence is TGTGCCAGCAGCTTCGCAGGGTTCAAGGGGAACGAGCAGTACTTC.